The next 8 T cell receptor beta chains were all read from a single sample in a study of cytomegalovirus exposure and HLA in healthy donors (dated by TCRdb to about 2017). Library creation used the immunoSEQ multiplex PCR assay. Not all clones reach the TCRdb copy of this immuneACCESS table, which keeps in-frame sequences only. Checked studies attribute under half of the gap to unresolved V genes and leave the rest unexplained. The sample table records about 90,000 clones; roughly 83% of these occur just once. About 12% of the sample is held by the ten biggest clonotypes. The sample taken for sequencing was PBMCs. These receptors were taken from a woman younger than 30 in good health and CMV-seropositive.

V is TRBV5-1 and J is TRBJ1-5; 9 bases map to TRBD1. CDR1 is SGHRS, CDR2 YFSETQ, per germline. The length of the CDR3 is 16 residues. Germline trimming cut 4 bases from V and 6 bases from J; bases unmatched to any gene: 11. CDR3 region: CASSTGTGSPGQPQHF. Here the CDR3 DNA reads TGCGCCAGCAGCACCGGGACAGGGAGTCCGGGTCAGCCCCAGCATTTT.

V and J are TRBV19 and TRBJ2-5; possibly TRBD2 for D (5 bases). V was cut by 1 base and J by 2 bases, with 17 bases left in between. The CDR3 sequence is 17 residues long. The germline CDR1 and CDR2 sequences are LNHDA and SQIVND (reference sequence). The CDR3 protein is CASSIVFKGRGQETQYF. CDR3 coding DNA: TGTGCCAGTAGTATAGTGTTTAAAGGCAGAGGGCAAGAGACCCAGTACTTC.

V usage is TRBV5-1 and J usage is TRBJ2-3; perhaps TRBD2 as D (7 bases). The CDR3 length is 17 residues. The V gene's germline CDR1 is SGHRS and CDR2 YFSETQ. V dropped 3 bases and J dropped 5 bases, with 22 bases sitting between them. The CDR3 bases are TGCGCCAGCAGCTCCGGGGCGGGGGCCCGCTCGGTAGATACGCAGTATTTT. Encoded protein: CASSSGAGARSVDTQYF.

This clone was recorded once. The CDR3 nucleotides are TGTGCCACCAGCAGGGTGCGGCAGGGGGAGCTCTATGGCTACACCTTC. Translating it yields CATSRVRQGELYGYTF. V usage is TRBV15 and J usage is TRBJ1-2; 7 bases fit TRBD1. This CDR3 spans 16 amino acids. Looked up from germline, CDR1 is LNHNV and CDR2 is YYDKDF (reference sequence). With V trimmed by 3 bases and J by 4 bases, 11 bases remained unmatched.

Comment on this clone: The same CDR3 also results from other DNA sequences found in this sample. CDR3 DNA: TGTGCCAGCAGTTTCCTAGCGGGGGGCCTTACAGATACGCAGTATTTT. The encoded protein is CASSFLAGGLTDTQYF. The chain employs TRBV27 and TRBJ2-3; 11 nucleotides match TRBD2. The J segment lost 3 bases and the V segment lost 3 bases, leaving 5 bases of the junction unmatched. This CDR3 is 16 amino acids long. CDR1 is MNHEY, CDR2 SMNVEV, per germline (reference sequence).

The chain joins TRBV6-1 to TRBJ2-4, with 8 bases identical to TRBD2. V shed 0 bases and J 0 bases; nucleotides not matched to a gene: 4. Germline V CDR1 and CDR2: MNHNS, SASEGT. There are 17 residues in the CDR3. CDR3 bases: TGTGCCAGCAGTGAAGCGGCGGGGGGAGTAGCCAAAAACATTCAGTACTTC. This translates into CASSEAAGGVAKNIQYF.

V usage is TRBV7-9 and J usage is TRBJ1-1, with D perhaps TRBD1 (5 bases). This CDR3 is 12 amino acids long. From germline, CDR1 is SEHNR and CDR2 FQNEAQ (reference sequence). Trimming pared 5 bases from V and 5 bases from J, leaving 9 bases between. The CDR3 here is CASSLRVTEAFF. DNA for the CDR3: TGTGCCAGCAGCCTCAGGGTTACTGAAGCTTTCTTT.

This clone was observed a handful of times. The gene calls are TRBV6-6 and TRBJ1-5; D unresolved. From germline, CDR1 is MNHNY and CDR2 SVGAGI (reference sequence). V lost 7 bases to trimming and J lost 3 bases, with 13 bases between them. The CDR3 has 14 amino acids. In DNA form, the CDR3 reads TGTGCCAGCACCAGGCTGGGAGCCAATCAGCCCCAGCATTTT. Translating it yields CASTRLGANQPQHF.